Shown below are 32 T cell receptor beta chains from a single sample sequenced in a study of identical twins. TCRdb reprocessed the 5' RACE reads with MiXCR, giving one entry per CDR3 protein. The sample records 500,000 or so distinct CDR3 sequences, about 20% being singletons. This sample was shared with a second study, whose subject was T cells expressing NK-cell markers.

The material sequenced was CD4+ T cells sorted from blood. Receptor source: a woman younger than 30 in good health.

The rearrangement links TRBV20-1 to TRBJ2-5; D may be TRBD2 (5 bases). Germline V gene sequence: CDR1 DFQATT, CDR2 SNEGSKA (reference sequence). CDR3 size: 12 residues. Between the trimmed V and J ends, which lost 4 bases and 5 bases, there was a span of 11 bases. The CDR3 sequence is CSAKLGSETQYF. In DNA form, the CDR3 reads TGCAGTGCTAAACTAGGATCGGAGACCCAGTACTTC.

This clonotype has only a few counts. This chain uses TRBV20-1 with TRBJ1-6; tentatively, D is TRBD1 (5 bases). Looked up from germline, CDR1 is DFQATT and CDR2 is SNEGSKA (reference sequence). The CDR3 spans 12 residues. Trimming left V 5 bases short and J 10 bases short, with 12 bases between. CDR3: CSASDSYSPLHF. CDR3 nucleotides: TGCAGTGCTTCCGACAGCTACTCACCCCTCCACTTT.

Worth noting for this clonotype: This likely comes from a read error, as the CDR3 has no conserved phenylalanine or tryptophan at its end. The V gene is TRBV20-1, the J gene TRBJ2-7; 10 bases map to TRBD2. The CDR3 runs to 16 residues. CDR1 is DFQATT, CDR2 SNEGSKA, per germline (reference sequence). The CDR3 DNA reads TGCAGTGCCAGAGGTGCTAGCGGGAGCGAACTACACGAGCAGTACCTC. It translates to CSARGASGSELHEQYL.

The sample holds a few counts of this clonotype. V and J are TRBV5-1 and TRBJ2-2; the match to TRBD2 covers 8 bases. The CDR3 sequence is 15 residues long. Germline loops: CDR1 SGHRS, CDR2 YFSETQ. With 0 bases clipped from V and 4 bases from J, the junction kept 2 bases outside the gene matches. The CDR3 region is CASSLASGSTGELFF. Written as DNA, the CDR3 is TGCGCCAGCAGCTTGGCCAGCGGGAGCACCGGGGAGCTGTTTTTT.

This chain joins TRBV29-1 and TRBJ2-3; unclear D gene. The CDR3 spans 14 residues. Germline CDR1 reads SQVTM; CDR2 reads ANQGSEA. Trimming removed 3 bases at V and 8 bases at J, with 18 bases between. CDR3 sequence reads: CSVDGADSFGTQYF. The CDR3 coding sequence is TGCAGCGTTGATGGAGCTGACTCGTTTGGTACGCAGTATTTT.

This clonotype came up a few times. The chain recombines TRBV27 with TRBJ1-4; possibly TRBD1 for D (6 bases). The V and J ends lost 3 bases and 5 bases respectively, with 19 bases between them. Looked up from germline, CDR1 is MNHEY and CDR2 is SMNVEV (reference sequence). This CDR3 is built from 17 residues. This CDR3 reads CASSFRRQAGLNEKLFF. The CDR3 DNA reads TGTGCCAGCAGTTTCAGGAGACAGGCCGGCCTCAATGAAAAACTGTTTTTT.

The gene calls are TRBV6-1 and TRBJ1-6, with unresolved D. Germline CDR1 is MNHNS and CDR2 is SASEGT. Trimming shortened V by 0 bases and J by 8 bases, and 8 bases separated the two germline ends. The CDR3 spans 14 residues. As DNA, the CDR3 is TGTGCCAGCAGTGAAGCGGGGAATTATTCACCCCTCCACTTT. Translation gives CASSEAGNYSPLHF.

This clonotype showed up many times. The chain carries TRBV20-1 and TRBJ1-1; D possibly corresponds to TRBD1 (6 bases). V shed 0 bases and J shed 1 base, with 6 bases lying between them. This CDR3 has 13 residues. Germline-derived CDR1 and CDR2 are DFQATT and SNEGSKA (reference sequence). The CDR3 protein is CSAREQGNTEAFF. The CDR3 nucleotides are TGCAGTGCTAGAGAACAGGGGAACACTGAAGCTTTCTTT.

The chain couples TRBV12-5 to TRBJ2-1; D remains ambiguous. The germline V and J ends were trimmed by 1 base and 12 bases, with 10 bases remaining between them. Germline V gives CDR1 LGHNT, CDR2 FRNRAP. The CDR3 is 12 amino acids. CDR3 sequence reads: CASGLAYVGQFF. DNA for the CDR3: TGTGCTAGTGGTTTGGCTTACGTAGGGCAGTTCTTC. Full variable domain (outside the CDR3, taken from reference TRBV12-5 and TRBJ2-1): DARVTQTPRHKVTEMGQEVTMRCQPILGHNTVFWYRQTMMQGLELLAYFRNRAPLDDSGMPKDRFSAEMPDATLATLKIQPSEPRDSAVYFCASGLAYVGQFFGPGTRLTVL.

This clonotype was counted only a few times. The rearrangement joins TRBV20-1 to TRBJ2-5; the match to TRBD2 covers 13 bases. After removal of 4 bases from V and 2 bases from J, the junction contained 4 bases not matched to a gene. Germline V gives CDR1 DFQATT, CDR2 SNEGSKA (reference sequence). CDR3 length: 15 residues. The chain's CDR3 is CSATGTSGEQETQYF. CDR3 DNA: TGCAGTGCTACCGGGACTAGCGGGGAGCAAGAGACCCAGTACTTC.

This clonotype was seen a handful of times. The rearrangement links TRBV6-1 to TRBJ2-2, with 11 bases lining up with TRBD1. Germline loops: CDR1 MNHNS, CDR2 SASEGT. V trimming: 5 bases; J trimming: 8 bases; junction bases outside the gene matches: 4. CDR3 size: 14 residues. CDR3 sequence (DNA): TGTGCCAGCAGTCGGACAGGGGGCATAGGGGAGCTGTTTTTT. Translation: CASSRTGGIGELFF.

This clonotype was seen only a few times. CDR3 region: CASSVGGEDGYTF. The CDR3 DNA reads as TGTGCCAGCAGTGTCGGAGGGGAGGATGGCTACACCTTC. The chain has TRBV6-1 and TRBJ1-2; D perhaps matches TRBD1 (5 bases). The length of the CDR3 is 13 residues. Germline-derived CDR1 and CDR2 are MNHNS and SASEGT. V lost 4 bases, J lost 6 bases, and 12 bases lay in between.

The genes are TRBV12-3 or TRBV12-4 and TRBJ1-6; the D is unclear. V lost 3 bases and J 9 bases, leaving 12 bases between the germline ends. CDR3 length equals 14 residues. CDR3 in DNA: TGTGCCAGCAGTTTGCAAAGTTCGGGTTCACCCCTCCACTTT. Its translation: CASSLQSSGSPLHF.

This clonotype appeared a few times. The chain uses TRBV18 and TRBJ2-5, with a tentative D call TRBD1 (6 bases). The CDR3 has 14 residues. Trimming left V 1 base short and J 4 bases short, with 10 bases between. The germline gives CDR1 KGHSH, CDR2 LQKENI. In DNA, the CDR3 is TGTGCCAGCTCACCACTCGCCAGGGGAGAGACCCAGTACTTC. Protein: CASSPLARGETQYF. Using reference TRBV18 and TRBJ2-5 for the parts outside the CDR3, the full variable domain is NAGVMQNPRHLVRRRGQEARLRCSPMKGHSHVYWYRQLPEEGLKFMVYLQKENIIDESGMPKERFSAEFPKEGPSILRIQQVVRGDSAAYFCASSPLARGETQYFGPGTRLLVL.

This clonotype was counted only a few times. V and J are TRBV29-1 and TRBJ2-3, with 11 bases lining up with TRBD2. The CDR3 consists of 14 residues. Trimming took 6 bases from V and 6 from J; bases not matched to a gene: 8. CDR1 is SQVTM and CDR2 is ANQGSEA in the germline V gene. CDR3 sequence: CSVTGTSGPDTQYF. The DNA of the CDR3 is TGCAGCGTGACCGGGACTAGCGGCCCGGATACGCAGTATTTT.

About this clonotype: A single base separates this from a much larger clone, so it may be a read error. CDR3 DNA sequence: TGCAGCGTTGAACCGGTAGCGGGGGTATACGAGCAGTACTTC. Amino acids: CSVEPVAGVYEQYF. This chain connects TRBV29-1 to TRBJ2-7; 9 positions match TRBD2. CDR1 and CDR2 from the germline V gene are SQVTM and ANQGSEA. J was trimmed by 4 bases and V by 2 bases; bases with no gene match: 6. The CDR3 has 14 amino acids.

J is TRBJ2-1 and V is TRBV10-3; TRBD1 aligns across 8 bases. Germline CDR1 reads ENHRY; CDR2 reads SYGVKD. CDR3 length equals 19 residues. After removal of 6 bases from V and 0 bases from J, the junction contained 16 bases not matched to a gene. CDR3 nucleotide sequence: TGTGCCATCAGCCGCCGGGGACAGGATGGGATCGGCTCCTACAATGAGCAGTTCTTC. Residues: CAISRRGQDGIGSYNEQFF.

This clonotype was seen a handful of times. As DNA, the CDR3 is TGTGCCAGCACCGGGACTAGCGGGGACGAGCAGTACTTC. Its protein is CASTGTSGDEQYF. V gene TRBV12-3 or TRBV12-4 combines with J gene TRBJ2-7, with 13 bases aligning to TRBD2. The J segment lost 5 bases and the V segment lost 7 bases, leaving 2 bases of the junction unmatched. This CDR3 has 13 amino acids.

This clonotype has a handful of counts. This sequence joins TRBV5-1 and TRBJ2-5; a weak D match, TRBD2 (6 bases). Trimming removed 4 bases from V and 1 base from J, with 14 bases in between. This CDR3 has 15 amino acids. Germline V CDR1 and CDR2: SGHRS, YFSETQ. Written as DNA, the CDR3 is TGCGCCAGCAGCGAACCTCGACTAGGCCAAGAGACCCAGTACTTC. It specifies CASSEPRLGQETQYF.

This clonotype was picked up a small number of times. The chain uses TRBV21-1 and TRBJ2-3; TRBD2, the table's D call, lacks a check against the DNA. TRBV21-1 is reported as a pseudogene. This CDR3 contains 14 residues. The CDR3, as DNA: TGTGCCAGCAATTTAGCGGGAACCACAGATACGCAGTATTTT. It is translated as CASNLAGTTDTQYF.

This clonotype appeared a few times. This CDR3 is CASVRQLPYEQYF. CDR3 bases: TGTGCCAGCGTGAGACAGCTCCCCTACGAGCAGTACTTC. The genes are TRBV6-6 and TRBJ2-7; possible D gene TRBD1, 5 bases. The CDR3 consists of 13 residues. Germline values: CDR1 MNHNY, CDR2 SVGAGI (reference sequence). V dropped 8 bases and J dropped 2 bases, with 13 bases sitting between them.

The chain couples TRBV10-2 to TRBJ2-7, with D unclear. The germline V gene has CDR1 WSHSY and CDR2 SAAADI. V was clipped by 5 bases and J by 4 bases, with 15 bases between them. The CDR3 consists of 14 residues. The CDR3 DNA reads TGCGCCAGCAGTCCTCTCGCGGCTTCGTACGAGCAGTACTTC. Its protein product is CASSPLAASYEQYF.

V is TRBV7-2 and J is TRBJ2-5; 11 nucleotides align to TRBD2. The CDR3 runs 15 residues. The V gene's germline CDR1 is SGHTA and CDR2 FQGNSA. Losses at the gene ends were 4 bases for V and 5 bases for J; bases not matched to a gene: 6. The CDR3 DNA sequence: TGTGCCAGCAGCTACAGACTAGCGGGATCGGAGACCCAGTACTTC. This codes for CASSYRLAGSETQYF.

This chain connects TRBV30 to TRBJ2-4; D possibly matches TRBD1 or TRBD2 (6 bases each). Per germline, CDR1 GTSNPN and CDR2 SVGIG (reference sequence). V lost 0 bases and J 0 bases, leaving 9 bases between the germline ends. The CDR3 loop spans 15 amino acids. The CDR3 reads CAWSVRGAAKNIQYF. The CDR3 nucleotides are TGTGCCTGGAGTGTTAGGGGGGCAGCCAAAAACATTCAGTACTTC.

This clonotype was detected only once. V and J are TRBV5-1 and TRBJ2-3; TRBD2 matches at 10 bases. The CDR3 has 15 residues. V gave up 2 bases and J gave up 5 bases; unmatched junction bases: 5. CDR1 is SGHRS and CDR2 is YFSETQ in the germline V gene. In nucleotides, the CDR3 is TGCGCCAGCAGCTTAACTGGACTAGCGGAAGATACGCAGTATTTT. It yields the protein CASSLTGLAEDTQYF.

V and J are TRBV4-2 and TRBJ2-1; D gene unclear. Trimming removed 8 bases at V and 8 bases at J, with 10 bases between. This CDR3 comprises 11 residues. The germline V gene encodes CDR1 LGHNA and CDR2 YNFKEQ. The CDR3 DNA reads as TGTGCCAGCCAAGAGAGCTATGAGCAGTTCTTC. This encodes CASQESYEQFF.

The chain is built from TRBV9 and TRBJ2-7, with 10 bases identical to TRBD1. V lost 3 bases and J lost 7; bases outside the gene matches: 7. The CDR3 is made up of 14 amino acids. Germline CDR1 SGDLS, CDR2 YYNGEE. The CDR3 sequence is CASSGQGAPGEQYF. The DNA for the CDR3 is TGTGCCAGCAGCGGACAGGGGGCGCCGGGGGAGCAGTACTTC.

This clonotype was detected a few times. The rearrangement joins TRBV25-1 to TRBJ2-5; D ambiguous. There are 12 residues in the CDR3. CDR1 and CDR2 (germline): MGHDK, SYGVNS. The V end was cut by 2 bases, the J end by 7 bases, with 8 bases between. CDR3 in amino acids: CASSETGRTQYF. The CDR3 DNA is TGTGCCAGCAGTGAAACGGGCCGGACCCAGTACTTC.

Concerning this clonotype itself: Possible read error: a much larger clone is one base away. CDR3 sequence: CASSPRQGDTEAFF. The CDR3 nucleotides read TGTGCCAGCAGCCCTCGACAGGGGGACACTGAAGCTTTCTTT. This chain uses TRBV7-2 with TRBJ1-1, with TRBD1 identical over 9 bases. The CDR3 runs 14 residues. Germline V gives CDR1 SGHTA, CDR2 FQGNSA. Trimming cost V 5 bases and J 3 bases; bases outside gene matches: 4.

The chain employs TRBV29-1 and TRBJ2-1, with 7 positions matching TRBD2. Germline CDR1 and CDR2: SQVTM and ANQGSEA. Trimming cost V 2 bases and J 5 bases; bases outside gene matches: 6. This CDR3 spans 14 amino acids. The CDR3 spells CSVERGRAHNEQFF. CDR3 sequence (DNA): TGCAGCGTTGAAAGAGGGAGGGCCCACAATGAGCAGTTCTTC.

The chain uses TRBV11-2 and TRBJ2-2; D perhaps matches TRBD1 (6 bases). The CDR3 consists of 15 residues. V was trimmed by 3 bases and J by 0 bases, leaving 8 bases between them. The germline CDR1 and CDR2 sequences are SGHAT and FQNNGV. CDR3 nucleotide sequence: TGTGCCAGCAGCTTCGACAGGACGAACACCGGGGAGCTGTTTTTT. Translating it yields CASSFDRTNTGELFF.

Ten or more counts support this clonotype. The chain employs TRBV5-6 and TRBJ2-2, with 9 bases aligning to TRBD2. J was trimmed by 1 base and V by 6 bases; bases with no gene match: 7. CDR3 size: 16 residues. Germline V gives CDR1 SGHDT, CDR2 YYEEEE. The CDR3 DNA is TGTGCCAGCATCTCCCGGCGGGAGGGGAACACCGGGGAGCTGTTTTTT. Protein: CASISRREGNTGELFF.